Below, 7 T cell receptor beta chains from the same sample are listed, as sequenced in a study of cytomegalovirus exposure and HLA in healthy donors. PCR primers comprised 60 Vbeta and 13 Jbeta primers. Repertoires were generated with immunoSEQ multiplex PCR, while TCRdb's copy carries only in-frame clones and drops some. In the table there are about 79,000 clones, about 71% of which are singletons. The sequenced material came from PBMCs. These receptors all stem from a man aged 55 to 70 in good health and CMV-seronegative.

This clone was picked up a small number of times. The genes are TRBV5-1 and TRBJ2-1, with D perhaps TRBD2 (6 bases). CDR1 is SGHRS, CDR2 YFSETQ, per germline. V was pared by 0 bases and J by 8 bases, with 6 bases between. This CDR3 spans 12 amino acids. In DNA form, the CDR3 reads TGCGCCAGCAGCTTGGGCGGGGATGAGCAGTTCTTC. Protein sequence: CASSLGGDEQFF.

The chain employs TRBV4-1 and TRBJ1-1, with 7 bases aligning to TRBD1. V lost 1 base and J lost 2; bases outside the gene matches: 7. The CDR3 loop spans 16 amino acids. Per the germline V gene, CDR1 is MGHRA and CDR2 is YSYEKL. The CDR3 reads CASSQGVQGYNTEAFF. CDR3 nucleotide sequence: TGCGCCAGCAGCCAAGGGGTACAGGGGTACAACACTGAAGCTTTCTTT.

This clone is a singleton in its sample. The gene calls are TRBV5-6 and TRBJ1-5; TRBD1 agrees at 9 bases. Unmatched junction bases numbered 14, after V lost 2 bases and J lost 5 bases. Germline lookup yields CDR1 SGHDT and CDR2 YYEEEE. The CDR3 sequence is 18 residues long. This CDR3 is CASSLAGTGLMEDQPQHF. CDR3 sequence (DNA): TGTGCCAGCAGCTTAGCCGGGACAGGGTTAATGGAAGATCAGCCCCAGCATTTT. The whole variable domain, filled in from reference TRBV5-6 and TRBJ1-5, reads DAGVTQSPTHLIKTRGQQVTLRCSPKSGHDTVSWYQQALGQGPQFIFQYYEEEERQRGNFPDRFSGHQFPNYSSELNVNALLLGDSALYLCASSLAGTGLMEDQPQHFGDGTRLSIL.

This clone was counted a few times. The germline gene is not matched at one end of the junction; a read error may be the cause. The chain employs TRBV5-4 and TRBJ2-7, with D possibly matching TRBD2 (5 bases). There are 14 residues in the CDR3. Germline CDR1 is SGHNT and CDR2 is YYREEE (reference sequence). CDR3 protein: CASSLGLASSEQYF. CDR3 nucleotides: TGTGCCAGCAGCTTGGGGCTAGCTTCCTCCGAGCAGTACTTC.

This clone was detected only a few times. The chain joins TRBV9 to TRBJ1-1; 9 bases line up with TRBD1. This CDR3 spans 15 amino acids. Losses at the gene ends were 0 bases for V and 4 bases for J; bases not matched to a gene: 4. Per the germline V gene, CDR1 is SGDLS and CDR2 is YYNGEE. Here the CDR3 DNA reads TGTGCCAGCAGCGTAGGTGGGACAGGGTTCACTGAAGCTTTCTTT. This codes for CASSVGGTGFTEAFF.

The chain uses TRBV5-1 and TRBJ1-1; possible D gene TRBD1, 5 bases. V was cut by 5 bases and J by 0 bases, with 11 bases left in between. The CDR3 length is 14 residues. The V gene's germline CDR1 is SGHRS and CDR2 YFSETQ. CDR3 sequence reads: CASRVDRMNTEAFF. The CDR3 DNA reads TGCGCCAGCAGAGTCGACAGAATGAACACTGAAGCTTTCTTT. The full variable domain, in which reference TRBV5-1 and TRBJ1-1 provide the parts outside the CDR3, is KAGVTQTPRYLIKTRGQQVTLSCSPISGHRSVSWYQQTPGQGLQFLFEYFSETQRNKGNFPGRFSGRQFSNSRSEMNVSTLELGDSALYLCASRVDRMNTEAFFGQGTRLTVV.

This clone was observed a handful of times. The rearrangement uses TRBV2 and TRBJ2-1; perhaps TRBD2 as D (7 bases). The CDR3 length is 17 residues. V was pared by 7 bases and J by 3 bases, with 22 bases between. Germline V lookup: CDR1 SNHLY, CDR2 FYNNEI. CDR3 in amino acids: CASKGGPGRAGYNEQFF. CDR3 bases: TGTGCCAGCAAAGGGGGGCCGGGGAGGGCCGGCTACAATGAGCAGTTCTTC.